The clone carrying this TCR beta chain was picked up a small number of times. One base away lies a much larger clone, so this may be a sequencing read error. This is likely a read error, given that the CDR3 carries no conserved phenylalanine or tryptophan at its end. The CDR3 is 16 amino acids. Unmatched junction bases numbered 12, after V lost 5 bases and J lost 4 bases. Germline CDR1 LNHDA, CDR2 SQIVND (reference sequence). Samples came from axillary lymph nodes draining the breast cancer. Via MiXCR, TCRdb re-called the multiplex PCR reads, giving one row per CDR3 protein. The sample has about 220,000 distinct CDR3 sequences; less than 40% are singletons. This specimen comes from a study of breast tumors, draining lymph nodes, adjacent tissues.

The sequencing sample was made of axillary lymph node tissue. The rearrangement links TRBV19 to TRBJ2-5; 8 bases align to TRBD1. This receptor was obtained from a female donor with breast cancer. Some clones in this sample may be carry-over from other donors' samples. CDR3 coding DNA: TGTGCCAGTAGTCCCCACAAGACAGGGGCGGCAGAGACCCAGTACTCC. It yields the protein CASSPHKTGAAETQYS.